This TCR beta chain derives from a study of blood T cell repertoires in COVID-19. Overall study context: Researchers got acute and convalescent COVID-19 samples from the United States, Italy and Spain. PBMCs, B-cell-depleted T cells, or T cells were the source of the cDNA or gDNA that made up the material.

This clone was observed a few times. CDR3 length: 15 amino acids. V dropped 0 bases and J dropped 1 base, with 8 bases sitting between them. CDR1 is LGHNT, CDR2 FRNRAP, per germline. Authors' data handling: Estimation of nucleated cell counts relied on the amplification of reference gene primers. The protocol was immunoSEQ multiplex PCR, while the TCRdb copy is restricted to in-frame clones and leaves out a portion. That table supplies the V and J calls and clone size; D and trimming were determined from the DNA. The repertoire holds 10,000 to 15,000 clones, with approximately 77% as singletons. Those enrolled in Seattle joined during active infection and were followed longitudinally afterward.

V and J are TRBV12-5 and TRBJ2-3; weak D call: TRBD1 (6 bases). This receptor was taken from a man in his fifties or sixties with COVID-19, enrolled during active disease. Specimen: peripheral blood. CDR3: CASGLVSGGTDTQYF. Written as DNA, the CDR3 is TGTGCTAGTGGTTTGGTATCAGGGGGCACAGATACGCAGTATTTT.